These 18 T cell receptor beta chains originate from one sample sequenced in a study of blood T cells in healthy people across ages. Next came a second PCR, run for about 6 to 12 cycles, which used a sample-barcoded 5' primer along with a J-beta primer mix. TCRdb analysed the 5' RACE reads with MiXCR anew, one entry per CDR3 protein. Of around 800,000 distinct CDR3 sequences listed, roughly 46% are singletons. Sequenced: blood. Source of these receptors: a man older than 75 in good health.

V and J are TRBV27 and TRBJ1-5, with D possibly being TRBD1 (6 bases). Germline loops: CDR1 MNHEY, CDR2 SMNVEV (reference sequence). The CDR3 is 17 amino acids. V dropped 5 bases and J dropped 0 bases, with 17 bases sitting between them. The CDR3 DNA follows: TGTGCCAGCAGTCCTCAGGGGCGACTTCTTAGCAATCAGCCCCAGCATTTT. Amino acid sequence: CASSPQGRLLSNQPQHF.

This clonotype was detected a few times. The chain has TRBV20-1 and TRBJ2-7; D ambiguous. CDR3 length equals 12 residues. With 3 bases removed from V and 0 bases from J, the gap between germline ends came to 6 bases. Per the germline V gene, CDR1 is DFQATT and CDR2 is SNEGSKA (reference sequence). Written as DNA, the CDR3 is TGCAGTGCTAGGGAGACCTCCTACGAGCAGTACTTC. It is translated as CSARETSYEQYF.

The V gene is TRBV6-1, the J gene TRBJ2-4; 7 nucleotides align to TRBD2. Germline assignment: CDR1 MNHNS and CDR2 SASEGT. This CDR3 spans 14 amino acids. J was trimmed by 0 bases and V by 6 bases; bases with no gene match: 2. The DNA of the CDR3 is TGTGCCAGCAGAGCGGGGCTAGCCAAAAACATTCAGTACTTC. It is translated as CASRAGLAKNIQYF.

CDR3 sequence reads: CASSSSESGGQYF. As DNA, the CDR3 is TGTGCCAGCAGCTCCTCAGAGAGTGGCGGGCAGTACTTC. The chain combines TRBV7-8 with TRBJ2-5, with a weak D call TRBD2 (5 bases). The CDR3 is 13 residues long. Trimming pared 4 bases from V and 11 bases from J, leaving 17 bases between. Germline CDR1 reads SGHVS; CDR2 reads FQNEAQ.

This chain uses TRBV6-1 with TRBJ2-7; TRBD1 is a possible D gene (6 bases). Trimming stripped 3 bases from V and 4 bases from J, with 13 bases between. The CDR3 is 14 amino acids. Germline loops: CDR1 MNHNS, CDR2 SASEGT. The CDR3 DNA follows: TGTGCCAGCAGTGAGGATGGGACACTATACGAGCAGTACTTC. This gives the protein CASSEDGTLYEQYF.

This clonotype was counted between two and nine times. The gene calls are TRBV6-5 and TRBJ1-1; D uncertain. The CDR3 is 16 residues long. Deletions cut 2 bases from V and 0 bases from J, with 13 bases between. CDR1 is MNHEY and CDR2 is SVGAGI in the germline V gene. This CDR3 reads CASSYVSARMNTEAFF. The DNA for the CDR3 is TGTGCCAGCAGTTACGTCTCGGCTCGTATGAACACTGAAGCTTTCTTT.

Only a few counts were recorded for this clonotype. J is TRBJ1-1 and V is TRBV20-1; a weak D match, TRBD1 (6 bases). Germline CDR1 reads DFQATT; CDR2 reads SNEGSKA (reference sequence). The length of the CDR3 is 14 residues. Trimming removed 0 bases from V and 6 bases from J, with 14 bases in between. The CDR3 protein is CSAREARGRAEAFF. The CDR3 region has the DNA TGCAGTGCTAGAGAGGCCCGGGGGCGAGCTGAAGCTTTCTTT.

This clonotype was recorded only once. CDR3 region: CASSSAGFQPQHF. CDR3 DNA sequence: TGTGCCAGCAGTTCGGCAGGGTTTCAGCCCCAGCATTTT. This chain uses TRBV6-6 with TRBJ1-5, with D possibly being TRBD1 (5 bases). The CDR3 extends over 13 amino acids. The germline V and J ends were trimmed by 4 bases and 6 bases, with 10 bases remaining between them. Germline CDR1 MNHNY, CDR2 SVGAGI (reference sequence).

The V gene is TRBV10-3, the J gene TRBJ2-7, with 9 bases aligning to TRBD1. CDR3 length: 13 residues. Germline V gene sequence: CDR1 ENHRY, CDR2 SYGVKD. Trimming at V came to 10 bases and at J to 2 bases, leaving 6 bases not matched to a gene. CDR3 region: CATTGGDPYEQYF. CDR3 DNA: TGTGCCACCACAGGGGGCGACCCCTACGAGCAGTACTTC.

This clonotype was observed a handful of times. The V and J genes are TRBV20-1 and TRBJ2-5; D call uncertain. CDR3 size: 13 residues. The germline CDR1 and CDR2 sequences are DFQATT and SNEGSKA (reference sequence). The V and J ends lost 5 bases and 4 bases respectively, with 14 bases between them. The CDR3 bases are TGCAGTGCTCGTCTATCCCTAGGAGAGACCCAGTACTTC. Its protein is CSARLSLGETQYF.

V usage is TRBV29-1 and J usage is TRBJ2-5; D may correspond to TRBD1 or TRBD2 (5 bases each). CDR3 size: 14 residues. Trimming removed 2 bases from V and 11 bases from J, with 21 bases in between. Germline V gene lookup returns CDR1 SQVTM and CDR2 ANQGSEA. CDR3 in amino acids: CSVETGRYYNEQYF. The CDR3 coding sequence is TGCAGCGTTGAAACGGGACGGTATTACAATGAGCAGTACTTC. The variable domain in full, completed from reference TRBV29-1 and TRBJ2-5, reads SAVISQKPSRDICQRGTSLTIQCQVDSQVTMMFWYRQQPGQSLTLIATANQGSEATYESGFVIDKFPISRPNLTFSTLTVSNMSPEDSSIYLCSVETGRYYNEQYFGPGTRLLVL.

The chain combines TRBV4-2 with TRBJ1-4; 8 bases are a match to TRBD1. CDR1 and CDR2 (germline): LGHNA, YNFKEQ. V was clipped by 2 bases and J by 6 bases; unmatched bases: 5. This CDR3 has 15 residues. The CDR3 coding sequence is TGTGCCAGCAGCCAAACGGACAGGGAAGATGAAAAACTGTTTTTT. Translation: CASSQTDREDEKLFF.

This clonotype was detected only a few times. The chain links TRBV27 to TRBJ2-3; the D gene could be TRBD1 or TRBD2 (5 bases each). This CDR3 region has 15 residues. Trimming took off 2 bases at V and 6 bases at J, with 15 bases between the two ends. Germline V gives CDR1 MNHEY, CDR2 SMNVEV (reference sequence). CDR3 residues: CASSLEGRPADTQYF. Written as DNA, the CDR3 is TGTGCCAGCAGTTTAGAGGGGCGGCCTGCGGATACGCAGTATTTT.

V usage is TRBV10-3 and J usage is TRBJ2-5; either TRBD1 or TRBD2 may supply D (5 bases each). The J call may be incorrect, as the DNA end agrees better with TRBJ2-7. Germline CDR1 is ENHRY and CDR2 is SYGVKD. The CDR3 spans 18 residues. In DNA form, the CDR3 reads TGTGCCATCAGTGAGTCGAGCGCCACCGGGACCACATTCTACGAGCAGTACTTC. It yields the protein CAISESSATGTTFYEQYF.

The J gene is TRBJ2-7, the V gene TRBV29-1; D is possibly TRBD1 or TRBD2 (6 bases each). The germline gives CDR1 SQVTM, CDR2 ANQGSEA. The CDR3 contains 13 residues. The V and J ends lost 1 base and 2 bases respectively, with 9 bases between them. The CDR3 loop reads CSVEAGAAYEQYF. DNA for the CDR3: TGCAGCGTTGAAGCGGGGGCGGCCTACGAGCAGTACTTC.

V usage is TRBV12-3 or TRBV12-4 and J usage is TRBJ1-2, with D perhaps matching TRBD1 (6 bases). The CDR3 runs 17 residues. Trimming stripped 2 bases from V and 1 base from J, with 17 bases between. CDR3 bases: TGTGCCAGCAGTTTACGGCTAGAGGGGGGGTATAACTATGGCTACACCTTC. It encodes CASSLRLEGGYNYGYTF.

DNA of the CDR3: TGCGCCAGCAGTGATGTATCCGAGCAGTACTTC. It is translated as CASSDVSEQYF. This sequence joins TRBV10-1 and TRBJ2-7; D unclear. There are 11 residues in the CDR3. Germline V gene sequence: CDR1 WNHNN, CDR2 SYGVQD (reference sequence). V was cut by 3 bases and J by 6 bases, with 6 bases left in between.

The chain joins TRBV12-3 or TRBV12-4 to TRBJ2-3; D is perhaps TRBD2 (5 bases). The CDR3 covers 14 residues. Deletions cut 8 bases from V and 1 base from J, with 13 bases between. CDR3 loop: CASSPGSRTDTQYF. Here the CDR3 DNA reads TGTGCCAGCTCGCCGGGATCCCGCACAGATACGCAGTATTTT.